This entry is about one T cell receptor beta chain. Its target is not known. This specimen comes from a study of brain metastases from non-small cell lung cancer. Overall study findings and caveats: Brain metastases had lower T-cell infiltration than primary tumors. TCR repertoires overlapped largely between brain metastases and matched primaries. Compared with their matched primary tumors, about 64% of brain metastases showed expanded T-cell clones.

The junction had 13 bases not matched to a gene; V was cut back by 7 bases and J by 12 bases. The CDR3 length is 14 residues. Germline assignment: CDR1 MNHEY and CDR2 SVGAGI. Measured with immunoSEQ multiplex PCR; TCRdb has only the in-frame clones, and not every one. The repertoire holds 3,500 to 4,500 clones, with roughly nine tenths as singletons. The rearrangement uses TRBV6-5 and TRBJ2-1; 9 bases align to TRBD1. The sample taken for sequencing was primary lung tumor tissue. This clonotype was sampled from a donor older than 35 with non-small cell lung cancer. CDR3 coding DNA: TGTGCCAGCATTACTACCGGGACAGGGTCGGGGCAGTTCTTC. This translates into CASITTGTGSGQFF.